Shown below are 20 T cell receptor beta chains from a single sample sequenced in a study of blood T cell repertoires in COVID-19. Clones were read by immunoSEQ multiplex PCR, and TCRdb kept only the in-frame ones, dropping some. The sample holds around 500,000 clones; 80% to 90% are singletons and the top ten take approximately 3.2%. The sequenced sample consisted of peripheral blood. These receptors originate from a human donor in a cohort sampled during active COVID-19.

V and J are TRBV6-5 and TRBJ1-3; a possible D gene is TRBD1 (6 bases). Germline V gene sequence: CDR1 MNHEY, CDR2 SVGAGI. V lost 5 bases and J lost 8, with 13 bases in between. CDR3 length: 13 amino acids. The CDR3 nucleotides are TGTGCCAGCAGTAGGGACATAAAGGACACCATATATTTT. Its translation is CASSRDIKDTIYF.

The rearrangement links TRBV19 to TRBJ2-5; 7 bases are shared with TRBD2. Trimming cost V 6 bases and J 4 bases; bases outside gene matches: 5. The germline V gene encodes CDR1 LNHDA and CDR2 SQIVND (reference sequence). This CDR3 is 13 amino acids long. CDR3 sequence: CASRSGIRETQYF. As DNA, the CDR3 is TGTGCCAGTAGGAGCGGGATCAGAGAGACCCAGTACTTC.

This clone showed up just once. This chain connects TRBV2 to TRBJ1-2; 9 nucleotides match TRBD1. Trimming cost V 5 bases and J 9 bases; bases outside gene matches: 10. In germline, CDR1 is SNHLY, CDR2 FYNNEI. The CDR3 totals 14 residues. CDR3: CASSSQGAGGSYTF. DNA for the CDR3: TGTGCCAGCAGTTCACAGGGGGCTGGGGGAAGCTACACCTTC.

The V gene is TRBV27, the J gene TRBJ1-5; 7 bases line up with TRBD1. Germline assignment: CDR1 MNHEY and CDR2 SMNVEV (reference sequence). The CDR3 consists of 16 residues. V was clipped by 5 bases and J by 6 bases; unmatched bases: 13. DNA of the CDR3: TGTGCCAGCAGTCCGTTCCGGGACAGCCTGGGTCAGCCCCAGCATTTT. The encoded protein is CASSPFRDSLGQPQHF.

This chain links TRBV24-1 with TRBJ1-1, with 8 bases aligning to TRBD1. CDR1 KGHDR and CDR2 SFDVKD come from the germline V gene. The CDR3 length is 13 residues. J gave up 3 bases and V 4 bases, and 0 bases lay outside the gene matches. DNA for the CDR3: TGTGCCACCAGTGAACAGGGGGACACTGAAGCTTTCTTT. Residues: CATSEQGDTEAFF.

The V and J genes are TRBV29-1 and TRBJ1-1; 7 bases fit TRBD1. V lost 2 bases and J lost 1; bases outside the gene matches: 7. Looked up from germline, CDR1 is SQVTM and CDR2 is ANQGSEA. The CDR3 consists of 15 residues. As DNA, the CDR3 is TGCAGCGTTGAATCGAGGGGGCTAGGGAACACTGAAGCTTTCTTT. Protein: CSVESRGLGNTEAFF.

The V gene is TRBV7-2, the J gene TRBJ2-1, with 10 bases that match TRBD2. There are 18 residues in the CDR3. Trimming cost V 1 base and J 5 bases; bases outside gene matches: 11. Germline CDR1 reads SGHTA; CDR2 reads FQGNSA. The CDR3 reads CASSLGTSGVWPHNEQFF. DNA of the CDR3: TGTGCCAGCAGCTTAGGAACTAGCGGGGTCTGGCCCCACAATGAGCAGTTCTTC.

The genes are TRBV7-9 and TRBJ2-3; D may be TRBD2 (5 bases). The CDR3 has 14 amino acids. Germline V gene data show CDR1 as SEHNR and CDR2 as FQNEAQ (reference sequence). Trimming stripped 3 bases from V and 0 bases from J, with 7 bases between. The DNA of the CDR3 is TGTGCCAGCAGCTTTGGCGGGAGCACAGATACGCAGTATTTT. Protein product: CASSFGGSTDTQYF.

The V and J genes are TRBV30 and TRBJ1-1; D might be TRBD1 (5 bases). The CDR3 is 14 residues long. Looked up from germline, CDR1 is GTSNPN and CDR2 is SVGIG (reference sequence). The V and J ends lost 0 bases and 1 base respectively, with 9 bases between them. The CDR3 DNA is TGTGCCTGGAGTGTGGTGGGGGGGAACACTGAAGCTTTCTTT. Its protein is CAWSVVGGNTEAFF.

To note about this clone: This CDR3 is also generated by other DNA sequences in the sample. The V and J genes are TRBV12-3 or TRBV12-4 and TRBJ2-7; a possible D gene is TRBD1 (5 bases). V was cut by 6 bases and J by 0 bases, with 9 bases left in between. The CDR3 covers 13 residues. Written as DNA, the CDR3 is TGTGCCAGCAGCCCGACAGTCTCCTACGAGCAGTACTTC. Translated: CASSPTVSYEQYF.

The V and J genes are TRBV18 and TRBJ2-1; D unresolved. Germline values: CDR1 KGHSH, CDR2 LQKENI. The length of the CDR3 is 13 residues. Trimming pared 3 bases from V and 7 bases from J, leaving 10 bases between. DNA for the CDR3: TGTGCCAGCTCACCTAAGTCCGGGAATGAGCAGTTCTTC. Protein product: CASSPKSGNEQFF.

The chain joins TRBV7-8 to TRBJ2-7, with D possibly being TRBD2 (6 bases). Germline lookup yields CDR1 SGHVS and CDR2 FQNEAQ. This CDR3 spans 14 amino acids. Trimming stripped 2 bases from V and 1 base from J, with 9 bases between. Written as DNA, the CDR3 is TGTGCCAGCAGCTTAATGGCGGGGTCCTACGAGCAGTACTTC. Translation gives CASSLMAGSYEQYF.

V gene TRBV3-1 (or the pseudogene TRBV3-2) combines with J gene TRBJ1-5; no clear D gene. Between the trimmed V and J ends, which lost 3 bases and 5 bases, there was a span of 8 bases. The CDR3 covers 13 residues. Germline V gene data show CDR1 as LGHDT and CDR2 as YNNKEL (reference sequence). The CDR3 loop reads CASSQRSDQPQHF. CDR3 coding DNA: TGTGCCAGCAGCCAGAGGTCGGATCAGCCCCAGCATTTT.

In nucleotides, the CDR3 is TGCGCCACCACCTTTTCAGGTAACCCCCAGGAGGGAGAGACCCAGTACTTC. This codes for CATTFSGNPQEGETQYF. The rearrangement joins TRBV5-1 to TRBJ2-5, with a possible D match to TRBD2 (6 bases). CDR1 is SGHRS and CDR2 is YFSETQ in the germline V gene. The CDR3 runs 17 residues. The V end was cut by 9 bases, the J end by 4 bases, with 28 bases between.

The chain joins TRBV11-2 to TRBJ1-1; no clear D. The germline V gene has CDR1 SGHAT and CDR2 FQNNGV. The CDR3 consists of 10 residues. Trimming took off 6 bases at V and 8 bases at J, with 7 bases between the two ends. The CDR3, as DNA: TGTGCCAGCAGTTGGAGCGAAGCTTTCTTT. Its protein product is CASSWSEAFF.

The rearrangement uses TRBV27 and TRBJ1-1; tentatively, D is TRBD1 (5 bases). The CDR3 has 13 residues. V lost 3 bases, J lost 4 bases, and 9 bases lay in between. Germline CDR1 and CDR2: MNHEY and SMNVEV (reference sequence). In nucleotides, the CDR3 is TGTGCCAGCAGTTTTCGCAGGGCCACTGAAGCTTTCTTT. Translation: CASSFRRATEAFF.

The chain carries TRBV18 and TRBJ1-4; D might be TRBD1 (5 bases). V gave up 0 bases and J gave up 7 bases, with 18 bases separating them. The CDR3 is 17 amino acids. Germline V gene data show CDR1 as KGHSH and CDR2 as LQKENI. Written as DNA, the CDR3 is TGTGCCAGCTCACCACCCTCCCGGGGGGTTTCAGGTGAAAAACTGTTTTTT. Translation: CASSPPSRGVSGEKLFF.

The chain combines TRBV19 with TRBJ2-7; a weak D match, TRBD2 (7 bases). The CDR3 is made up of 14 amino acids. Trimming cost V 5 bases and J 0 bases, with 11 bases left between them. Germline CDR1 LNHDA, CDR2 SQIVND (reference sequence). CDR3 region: CASSYRGASYEQYF. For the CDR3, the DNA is TGTGCCAGTAGTTACCGGGGGGCCTCCTACGAGCAGTACTTC.

CDR3 in amino acids: CASSLSTGTTEFF. CDR3 sequence (DNA): TGTGCCAGCAGTTTATCGACAGGCACAACGGAGTTCTTC. The rearrangement joins TRBV27 to TRBJ2-1, with TRBD1 as a possible D gene (6 bases). This CDR3 spans 13 amino acids. Germline lookup yields CDR1 MNHEY and CDR2 SMNVEV (reference sequence). V was pared by 0 bases and J by 14 bases, with 14 bases between.

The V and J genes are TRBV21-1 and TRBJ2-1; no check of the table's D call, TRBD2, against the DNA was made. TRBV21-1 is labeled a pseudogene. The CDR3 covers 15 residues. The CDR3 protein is CASSKLAAVYNEQFF. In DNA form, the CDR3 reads TGTGCCAGCAGCAAACTAGCGGCGGTATACAATGAGCAGTTCTTC.